The table lists the clone carrying this T cell receptor beta chain with a few counts. The antigen remains unidentified. The PCR contained 60 Vbeta and 13 Jbeta primers. Data came from immunoSEQ multiplex PCR; TCRdb stores just in-frame clones and leaves some out. This table holds 20,000 to 30,000 clones, approximately 79% found once. This sample is part of a study of cytomegalovirus exposure and HLA in healthy donors. The study, taken as a whole, reports: Immune exposure data for these donors was limited to CMV serostatus.

Germline assignment: CDR1 SNHLY and CDR2 FYNNEI. The CDR3 sequence is 13 residues long. The ends were cut back, 5 bases at V and 10 bases at J, with 12 bases in the middle. This TCR derives from a male donor in good health and CMV-seronegative. Sequencing used PBMCs. The rearrangement joins TRBV2 to TRBJ1-6; D might be TRBD1 (6 bases). CDR3 coding DNA: TGTGCCAGCAGTTCAGGGGTTGGATCACCCCTCCACTTT. Translation: CASSSGVGSPLHF. Supplemented by reference TRBV2 and TRBJ1-6, the full variable domain reads EPEVTQTPSHQVTQMGQEVILRCVPISNHLYFYWYRQILGQKVEFLVSFYNNEISEKSEIFDDQFSVERPDGSNFTLKIRSTKLEDSAMYFCASSSGVGSPLHFGNGTRLTVT.